This T cell receptor (beta chain) was identified in a study of neurological immune-mediated disorders. About this clonotype: Compared with germline, one end of the junction differs, possibly owing to a read error.

The CDR3 covers 14 residues. Germline V CDR1 and CDR2: SGHNT, YYREEE (reference sequence). Using its own MiXCR run on the 5' RACE reads, TCRdb lists one record per CDR3 protein. The sample lists fewer than 85,000 distinct CDR3 sequences; roughly 3.9% were seen once. The chain employs TRBV5-4 and TRBJ1-5; D call uncertain. This clonotype was sampled from a man aged 25 to 40 with multiple sclerosis. The sequencing sample was made of PBMCs. This CDR3 reads CASSQDGYNQPQNF. The CDR3 DNA reads TGTGCCAGCAGCCAGGACGGGTACAATCAGCCCCAGAATTTT.